The clone carrying this T cell receptor beta chain came up a few times. V lost 4 bases to trimming and J lost 4 bases; unmatched junction nucleotides: 9. Per germline, CDR1 LNHDA and CDR2 SQIVND (reference sequence). The CDR3 totals 15 residues. The source of the sample is a study of early T cells in non-severe SARS-CoV-2 infection. Each CDR3 protein gets one entry after TCRdb re-called the 5' RACE reads with MiXCR. The sample lists 65,000 to 75,000 distinct CDR3 sequences; roughly 4.8% were seen once. Material: whole blood, obtained at baseline. The TCR comes from an adult who was a healthcare worker with PCR-confirmed SARS-CoV-2 infection or an uninfected control (not recorded which). The donor label of this sample is uncertain. This chain joins TRBV19 and TRBJ2-5, with 7 bases lining up with TRBD2. CDR3 in DNA: TGTGCCAGTAGTACCGGGACTACCCGCGGAGAGACCCAGTACTTC. It translates to CASSTGTTRGETQYF.